This entry features one TCR beta chain sequence. Its specificity is not known. Researchers ran the PCR with 60 Vbeta and 13 Jbeta primers. Clones were read by immunoSEQ multiplex PCR, and TCRdb kept only the in-frame ones, dropping some. Here the sample spans 130,000 or so clones, roughly 80% being singletons. The CDR3 covers 14 residues. The germline gives CDR1 SGHNT, CDR2 YENEEA. J was trimmed by 6 bases and V by 5 bases; bases with no gene match: 7. The data derive from a study of cytomegalovirus exposure and HLA in healthy donors. General study results and limits: In a later analysis, common viral pathogens appeared linked to several of the most significant clusters. Earlier analysis looked at TCR beta V segments, and most were productive about 87% or about 30% of the time. In a later analysis, TCR beta V- and J-gene trimming was associated with a missense DCLRE1C variant.

The J gene is TRBJ2-3, the V gene TRBV11-3; 8 nucleotides align to TRBD1. Sequencing was performed on PBMCs. The TCR sequence derives from a man in his forties or fifties in good health and CMV-seronegative. CDR3 bases: TGTGCCAGCAGCCTCCGGACAGGGAGGGATACGCAGTATTTT. Translated: CASSLRTGRDTQYF.